This T cell receptor beta chain was identified in a study of T cell changes during pregnancy in multiple sclerosis. Between the trimmed V and J ends, which lost 3 bases and 0 bases, there was a span of 9 bases. Germline-derived CDR1 and CDR2 are SGHAT and FQNNGV. CDR3 length: 16 amino acids. This table comes from immunoSEQ multiplex PCR, and its TCRdb copy is limited to in-frame clones, with some not included. The sample contains fewer than 110,000 clones, roughly 93% of which appear only once. This chain links TRBV11-2 with TRBJ1-6, with no clear D. Sequencing was performed on peripheral blood, taken after pregnancy. This receptor was identified in a female donor with multiple sclerosis, enrolled in a pregnancy study. The CDR3 DNA reads TGTGCCAGCAGCTTTGTTTCTAGCTCCTATAATTCACCCCTCCACTTT. Protein product: CASSFVSSSYNSPLHF.